This note documents a single TCR beta chain sequence. The source of the sample is a study of blood T cell repertoires in COVID-19. Study-level background: COVID-19 samples collected from the United States, Italy and Spain covered acute and convalescent phases. In each case, the material was cDNA or gDNA derived from T cells, B-cell-depleted T cells, or PBMCs.

Looked up from germline, CDR1 is KGHSY and CDR2 is FQNENV. The J segment lost 5 bases and the V segment lost 4 bases, leaving 7 bases of the junction unmatched. CDR3 length: 15 residues. Methods used by the authors: Nucleated cell number was recorded as an estimate derived from reference gene primer amplification. Clones were sequenced by immunoSEQ multiplex PCR, and TCRdb holds only the in-frame ones, with some missing. That table gives V, J and clone size, and the DNA gave D and trimming. The data show 150,000 to 250,000 clones, approximately 80% seen once. The sequenced material came from peripheral blood. This rearrangement joins TRBV16 to TRBJ2-1; the match to TRBD2 covers 8 bases. This clonotype originated in a human donor with acute or convalescent COVID-19. The donor label of this sample is uncertain. CDR3 DNA sequence: TGTGCCAGCAGCCCGGGACTAGTTCTCAACAATGAGCAGTTCTTC. Translated: CASSPGLVLNNEQFF.